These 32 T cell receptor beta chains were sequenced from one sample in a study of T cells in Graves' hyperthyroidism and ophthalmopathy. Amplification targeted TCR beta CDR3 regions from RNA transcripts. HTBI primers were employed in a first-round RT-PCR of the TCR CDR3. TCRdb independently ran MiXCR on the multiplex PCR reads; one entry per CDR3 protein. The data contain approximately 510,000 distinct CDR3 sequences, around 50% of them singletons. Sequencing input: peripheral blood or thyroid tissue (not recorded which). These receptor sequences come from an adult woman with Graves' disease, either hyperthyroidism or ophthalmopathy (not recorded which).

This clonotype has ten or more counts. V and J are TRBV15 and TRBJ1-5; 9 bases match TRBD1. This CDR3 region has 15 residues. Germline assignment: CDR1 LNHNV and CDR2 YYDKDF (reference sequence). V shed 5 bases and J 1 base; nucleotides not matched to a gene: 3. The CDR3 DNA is TGTGCCACCAGCTGGGACAGGGCGAGCAATCAGCCCCAGCATTTT. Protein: CATSWDRASNQPQHF. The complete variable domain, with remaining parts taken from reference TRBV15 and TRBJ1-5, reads DAMVIQNPRYQVTQFGKPVTLSCSQTLNHNVMYWYQQKSSQAPKLLFHYYDKDFNNEADTPDNFQSRRPNTSFCFLDIRSPGLGDTAMYLCATSWDRASNQPQHFGDGTRLSIL.

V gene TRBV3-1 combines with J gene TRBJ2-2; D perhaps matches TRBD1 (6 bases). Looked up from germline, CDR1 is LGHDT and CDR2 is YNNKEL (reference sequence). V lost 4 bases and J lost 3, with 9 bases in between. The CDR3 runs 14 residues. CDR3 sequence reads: CASSRGQYTGELFF. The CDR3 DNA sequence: TGTGCCAGCAGCCGGGGACAATACACCGGGGAGCTGTTTTTT. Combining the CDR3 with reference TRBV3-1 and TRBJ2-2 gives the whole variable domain DTAVSQTPKYLVTQMGNDKSIKCEQNLGHDTMYWYKQDSKKFLKIMFSYNNKELIINETVPNRFSPKSPDKAHLNLHINSLELGDSAVYFCASSRGQYTGELFFGEGSRLTVL.

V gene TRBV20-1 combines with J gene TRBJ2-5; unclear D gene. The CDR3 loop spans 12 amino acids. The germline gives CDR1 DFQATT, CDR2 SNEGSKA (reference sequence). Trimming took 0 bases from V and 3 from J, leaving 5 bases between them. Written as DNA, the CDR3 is TGCAGTGCTAGAGATTCAGAAGAGACCCAGTACTTC. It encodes CSARDSEETQYF.

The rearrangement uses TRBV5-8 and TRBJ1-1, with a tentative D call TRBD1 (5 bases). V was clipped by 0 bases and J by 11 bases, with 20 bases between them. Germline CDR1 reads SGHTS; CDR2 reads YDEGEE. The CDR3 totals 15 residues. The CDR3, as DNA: TGTGCCAGCAGCTTGGAGGGGTCCCCTGTGAGGGTTGCTTTCTTT. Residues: CASSLEGSPVRVAFF. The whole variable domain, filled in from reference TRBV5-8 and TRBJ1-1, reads EAGVTQSPTHLIKTRGQQATLRCSPISGHTSVYWYQQALGLGLQFLLWYDEGEERNRGNFPPRFSGRQFPNYSSELNVNALELEDSALYLCASSLEGSPVRVAFFGQGTRLTVV.

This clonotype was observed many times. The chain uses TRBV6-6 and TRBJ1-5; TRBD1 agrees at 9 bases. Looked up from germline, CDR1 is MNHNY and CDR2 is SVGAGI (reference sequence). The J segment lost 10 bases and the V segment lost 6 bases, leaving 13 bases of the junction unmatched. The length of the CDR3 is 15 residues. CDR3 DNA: TGTGCCAGCAGGCCTGGGACAGGGAGCATGGGCCCCCAGCATTTT. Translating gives CASRPGTGSMGPQHF.

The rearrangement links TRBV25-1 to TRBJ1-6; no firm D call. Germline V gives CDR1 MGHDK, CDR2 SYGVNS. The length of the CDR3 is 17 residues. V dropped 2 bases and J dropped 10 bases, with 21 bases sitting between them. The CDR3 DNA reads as TGTGCCAGCAGTGAAGATGGCAGGACGTCTGGTTGGTCACCCCTCCACTTT. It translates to CASSEDGRTSGWSPLHF.

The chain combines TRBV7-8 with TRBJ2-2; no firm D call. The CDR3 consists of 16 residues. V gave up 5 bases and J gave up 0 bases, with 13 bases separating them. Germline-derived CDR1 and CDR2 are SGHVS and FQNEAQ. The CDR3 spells CASSTARHSNTGELFF. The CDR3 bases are TGTGCCAGCAGCACCGCCCGACATTCGAACACCGGGGAGCTGTTTTTT.

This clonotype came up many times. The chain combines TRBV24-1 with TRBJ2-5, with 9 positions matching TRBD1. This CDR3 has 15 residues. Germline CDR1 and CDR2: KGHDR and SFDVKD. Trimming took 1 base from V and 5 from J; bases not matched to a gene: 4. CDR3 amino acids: CATSDLQGATETQYF. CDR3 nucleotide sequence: TGTGCCACCAGTGATTTACAGGGGGCGACGGAGACCCAGTACTTC.

As DNA, the CDR3 is TGTGCCAGCAGCCTCAGCAGCTCCTATGGCTACACCTTC. Amino acid sequence: CASSLSSSYGYTF. This chain uses TRBV2 with TRBJ1-2; D unresolved. CDR3 length equals 13 residues. CDR1 SNHLY and CDR2 FYNNEI come from the germline V gene. Trimming shortened V by 6 bases and J by 4 bases, and 12 bases separated the two germline ends.

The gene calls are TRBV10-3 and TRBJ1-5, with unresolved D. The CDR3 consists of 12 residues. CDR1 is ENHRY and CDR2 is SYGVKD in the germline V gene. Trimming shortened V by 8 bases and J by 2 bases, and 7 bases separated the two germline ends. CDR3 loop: CAIGCGNQPQHF. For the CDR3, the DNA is TGTGCCATCGGTTGCGGCAATCAGCCCCAGCATTTT.

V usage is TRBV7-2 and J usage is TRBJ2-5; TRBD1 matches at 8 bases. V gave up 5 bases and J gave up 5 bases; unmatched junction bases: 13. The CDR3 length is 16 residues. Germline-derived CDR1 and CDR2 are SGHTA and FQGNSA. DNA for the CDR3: TGTGCCAGCAGCGCCCCAGGGGGCCATTACCGGGAGACCCAGTACTTC. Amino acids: CASSAPGGHYRETQYF. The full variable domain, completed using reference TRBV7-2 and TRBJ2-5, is GAGVSQSPSNKVTEKGKDVELRCDPISGHTALYWYRQSLGQGLEFLIYFQGNSAPDKSGLPSDRFSAERTGGSVSTLTIQRTQQEDSAVYLCASSAPGGHYRETQYFGPGTRLLVL.

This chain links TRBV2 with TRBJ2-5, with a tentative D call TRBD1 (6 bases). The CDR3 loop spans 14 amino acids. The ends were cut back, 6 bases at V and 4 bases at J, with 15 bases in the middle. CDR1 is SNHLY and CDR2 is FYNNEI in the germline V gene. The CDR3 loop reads CASRTRGFPETQYF. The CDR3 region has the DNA TGTGCCAGCAGGACGAGGGGGTTCCCAGAGACCCAGTACTTC.

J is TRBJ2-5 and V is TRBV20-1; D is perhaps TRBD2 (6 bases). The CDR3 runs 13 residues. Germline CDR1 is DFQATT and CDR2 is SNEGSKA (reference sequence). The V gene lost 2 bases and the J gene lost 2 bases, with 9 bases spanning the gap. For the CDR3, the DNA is TGCAGTGCTAGATCCGGGAGACAAGAGACCCAGTACTTC. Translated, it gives CSARSGRQETQYF.

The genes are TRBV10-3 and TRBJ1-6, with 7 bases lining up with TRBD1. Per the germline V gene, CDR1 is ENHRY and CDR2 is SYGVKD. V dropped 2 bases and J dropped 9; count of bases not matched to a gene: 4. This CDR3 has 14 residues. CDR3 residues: CAISEPGQVSPLHF. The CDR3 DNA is TGTGCCATCAGTGAGCCCGGACAGGTTTCACCCCTCCACTTT.

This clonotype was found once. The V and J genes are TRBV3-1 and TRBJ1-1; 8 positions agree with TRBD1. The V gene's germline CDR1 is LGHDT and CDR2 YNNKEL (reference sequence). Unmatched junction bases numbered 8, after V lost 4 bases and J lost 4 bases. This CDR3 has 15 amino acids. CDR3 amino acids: CASSPRRGPGTEAFF. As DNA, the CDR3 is TGTGCCAGCAGCCCCCGCAGGGGGCCGGGCACTGAAGCTTTCTTT.

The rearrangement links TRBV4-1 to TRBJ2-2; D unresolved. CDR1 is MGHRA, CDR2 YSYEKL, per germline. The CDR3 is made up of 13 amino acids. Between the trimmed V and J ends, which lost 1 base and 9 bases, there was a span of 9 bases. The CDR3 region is CASSQAISRELFF. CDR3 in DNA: TGCGCCAGCAGCCAAGCTATTAGCCGGGAGCTGTTTTTT.

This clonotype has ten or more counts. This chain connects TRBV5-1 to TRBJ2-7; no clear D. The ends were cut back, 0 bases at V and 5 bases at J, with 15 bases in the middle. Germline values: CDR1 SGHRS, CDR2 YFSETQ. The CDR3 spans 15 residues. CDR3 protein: CASSLEMGYTHEQYF. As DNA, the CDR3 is TGCGCCAGCAGCTTGGAGATGGGTTATACCCACGAGCAGTACTTC.

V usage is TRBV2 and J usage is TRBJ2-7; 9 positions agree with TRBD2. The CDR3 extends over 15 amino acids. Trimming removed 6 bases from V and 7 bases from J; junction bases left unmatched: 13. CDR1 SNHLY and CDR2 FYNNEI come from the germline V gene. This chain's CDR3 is CASSLRGLAGREQYF. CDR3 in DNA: TGTGCCAGCAGCCTCCGGGGTCTAGCGGGACGGGAGCAGTACTTC.

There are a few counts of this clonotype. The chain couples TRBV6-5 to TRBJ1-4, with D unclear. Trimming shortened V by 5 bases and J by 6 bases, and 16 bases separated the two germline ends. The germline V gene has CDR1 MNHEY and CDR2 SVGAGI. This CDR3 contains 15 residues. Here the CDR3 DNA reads TGTGCCAGCAGTCACCTGAGGAGGGTACATGAAAAACTGTTTTTT. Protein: CASSHLRRVHEKLFF.

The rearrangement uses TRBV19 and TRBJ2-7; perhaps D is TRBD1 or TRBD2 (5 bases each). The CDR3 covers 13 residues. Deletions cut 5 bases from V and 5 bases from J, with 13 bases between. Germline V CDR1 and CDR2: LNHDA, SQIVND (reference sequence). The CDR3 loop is CASSHEGPNEQYF. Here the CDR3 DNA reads TGTGCCAGTAGTCACGAGGGGCCGAACGAGCAGTACTTC. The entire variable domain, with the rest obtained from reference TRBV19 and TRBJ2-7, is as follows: DGGITQSPKYLFRKEGQNVTLSCEQNLNHDAMYWYRQDPGQGLRLIYYSQIVNDFQKGDIAEGYSVSREKKESFPLTVTSAQKNPTAFYLCASSHEGPNEQYFGPGTRLTVT.

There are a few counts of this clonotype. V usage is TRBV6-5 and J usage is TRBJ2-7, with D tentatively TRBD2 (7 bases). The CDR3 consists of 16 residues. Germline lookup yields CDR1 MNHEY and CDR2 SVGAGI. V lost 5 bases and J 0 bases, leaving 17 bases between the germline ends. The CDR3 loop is CASSTLRRGGSYEQYF. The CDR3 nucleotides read TGTGCCAGCAGTACCCTAAGAAGGGGGGGCTCCTACGAGCAGTACTTC.

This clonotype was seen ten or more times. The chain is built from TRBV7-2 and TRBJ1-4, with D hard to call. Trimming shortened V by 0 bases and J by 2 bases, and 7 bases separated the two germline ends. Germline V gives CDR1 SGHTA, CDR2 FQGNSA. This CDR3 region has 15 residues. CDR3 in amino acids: CASSLAGGTNEKLFF. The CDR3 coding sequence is TGTGCCAGCAGCTTAGCGGGAGGCACTAATGAAAAACTGTTTTTT.

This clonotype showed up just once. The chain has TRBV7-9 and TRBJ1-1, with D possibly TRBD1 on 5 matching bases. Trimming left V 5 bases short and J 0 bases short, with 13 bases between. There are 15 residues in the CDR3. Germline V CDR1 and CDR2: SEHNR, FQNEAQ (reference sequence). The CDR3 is CASSGGGTVNTEAFF. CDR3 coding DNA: TGTGCCAGCAGCGGTGGTGGGACGGTGAACACTGAAGCTTTCTTT.

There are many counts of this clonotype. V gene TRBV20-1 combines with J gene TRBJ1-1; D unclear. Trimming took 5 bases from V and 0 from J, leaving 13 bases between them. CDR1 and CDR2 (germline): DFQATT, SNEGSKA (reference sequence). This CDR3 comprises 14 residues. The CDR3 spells CSADLHSMNTEAFF. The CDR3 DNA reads TGCAGTGCTGATCTTCACAGCATGAACACTGAAGCTTTCTTT.

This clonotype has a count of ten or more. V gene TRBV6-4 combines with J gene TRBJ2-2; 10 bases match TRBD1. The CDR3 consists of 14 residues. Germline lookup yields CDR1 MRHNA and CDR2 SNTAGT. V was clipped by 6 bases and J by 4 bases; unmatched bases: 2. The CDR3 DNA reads TGTGCCAGCAGGACAGGGGGCGTCACCGGGGAGCTGTTTTTT. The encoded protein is CASRTGGVTGELFF.

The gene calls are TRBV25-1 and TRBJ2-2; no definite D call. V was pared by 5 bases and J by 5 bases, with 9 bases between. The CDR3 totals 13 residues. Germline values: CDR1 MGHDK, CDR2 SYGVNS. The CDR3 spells CASSLRVTGELFF. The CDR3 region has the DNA TGTGCCAGCAGTTTAAGGGTAACCGGGGAGCTGTTTTTT.

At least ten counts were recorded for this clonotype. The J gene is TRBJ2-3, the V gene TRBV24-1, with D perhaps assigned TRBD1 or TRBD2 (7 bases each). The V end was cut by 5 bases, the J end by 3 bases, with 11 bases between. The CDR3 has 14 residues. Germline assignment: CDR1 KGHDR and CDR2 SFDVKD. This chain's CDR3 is CATSVQGGTDTQYF. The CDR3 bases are TGTGCCACCAGTGTGCAGGGGGGGACAGATACGCAGTATTTT.

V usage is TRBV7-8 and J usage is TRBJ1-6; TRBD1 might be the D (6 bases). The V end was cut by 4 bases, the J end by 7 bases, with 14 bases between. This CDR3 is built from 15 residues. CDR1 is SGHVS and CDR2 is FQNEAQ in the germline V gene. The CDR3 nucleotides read TGTGCCAGCAGCTCCGTTTTGGGGGCCAATTCACCCCTCCACTTT. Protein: CASSSVLGANSPLHF.

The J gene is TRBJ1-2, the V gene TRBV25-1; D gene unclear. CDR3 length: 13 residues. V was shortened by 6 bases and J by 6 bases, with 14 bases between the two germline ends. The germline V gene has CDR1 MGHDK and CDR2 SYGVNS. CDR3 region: CASSPLSWNGYTF. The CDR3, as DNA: TGTGCCAGCAGCCCCCTTTCCTGGAATGGCTACACCTTC.

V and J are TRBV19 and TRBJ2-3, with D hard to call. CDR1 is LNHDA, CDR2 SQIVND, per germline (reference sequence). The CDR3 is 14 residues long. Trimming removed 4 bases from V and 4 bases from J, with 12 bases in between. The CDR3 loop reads CASSTNLRADTQYF. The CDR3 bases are TGTGCCAGTAGTACCAATCTTCGGGCAGATACGCAGTATTTT.

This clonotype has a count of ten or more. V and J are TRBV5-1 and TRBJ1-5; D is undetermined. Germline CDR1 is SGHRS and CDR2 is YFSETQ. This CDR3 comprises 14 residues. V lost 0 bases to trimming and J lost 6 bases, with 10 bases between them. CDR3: CASSLGGDGQPQHF. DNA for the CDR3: TGCGCCAGCAGCTTGGGTGGCGATGGTCAGCCCCAGCATTTT.

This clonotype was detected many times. The CDR3 spells CASSLRGTGEAFF. In nucleotides, the CDR3 is TGTGCCAGCAGCCTCAGGGGTACGGGTGAAGCTTTCTTT. V usage is TRBV5-8 and J usage is TRBJ1-1; D possibly corresponds to TRBD1 (6 bases). The CDR3 runs to 13 residues. CDR1 and CDR2 from the germline V gene are SGHTS and YDEGEE. Trimming pared 4 bases from V and 7 bases from J, leaving 14 bases between.